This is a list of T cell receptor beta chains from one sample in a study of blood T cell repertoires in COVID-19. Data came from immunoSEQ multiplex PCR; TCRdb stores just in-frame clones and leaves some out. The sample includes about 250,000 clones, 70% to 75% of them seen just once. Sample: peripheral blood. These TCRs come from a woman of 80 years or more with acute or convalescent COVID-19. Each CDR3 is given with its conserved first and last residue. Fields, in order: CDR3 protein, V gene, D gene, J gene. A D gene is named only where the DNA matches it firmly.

CDR3aa: CASGLAGGGELFF; v_gene: TRBV12-3/TRBV12-4; d_gene: TRBD2; j_gene: TRBJ2-2
CDR3aa: CASSLVGSEKQFF; v_gene: TRBV12-3/TRBV12-4; d_gene: .; j_gene: TRBJ2-1
CDR3aa: CASSLKWGTKRDPNEQFF; v_gene: TRBV5-6; d_gene: TRBD2; j_gene: TRBJ2-1
CDR3aa: CASSHGAGGLNEQYF; v_gene: TRBV3-1/TRBV3-2; d_gene: TRBD2; j_gene: TRBJ2-7
CDR3aa: CASSPTGPHTEAFF; v_gene: TRBV5-1; d_gene: TRBD1; j_gene: TRBJ1-1
CDR3aa: CASSFITRFYGYTF; v_gene: TRBV28; d_gene: .; j_gene: TRBJ1-2
CDR3aa: CASSVGGGAPDQPQHF; v_gene: TRBV9; d_gene: .; j_gene: TRBJ1-5
CDR3aa: CASSPQRGLYNEQFF; v_gene: TRBV18; d_gene: TRBD2; j_gene: TRBJ2-1
CDR3aa: CASSSDRDNEQFF; v_gene: TRBV11-1; d_gene: TRBD1; j_gene: TRBJ2-1
CDR3aa: CATLGTADTEAFF; v_gene: TRBV12-3/TRBV12-4; d_gene: TRBD1; j_gene: TRBJ1-1
CDR3aa: CASSERLADSYEQYF; v_gene: TRBV2; d_gene: TRBD2; j_gene: TRBJ2-7
CDR3aa: CASSPDSAGNTIYF; v_gene: TRBV18; d_gene: .; j_gene: TRBJ1-3
CDR3aa: CASSPSGTGRNEQFF; v_gene: TRBV3-1/TRBV3-2; d_gene: TRBD1; j_gene: TRBJ2-1
CDR3aa: CASSPPQASGSYEQYF; v_gene: TRBV28; d_gene: TRBD2; j_gene: TRBJ2-7
CDR3aa: CASSQPDRGYRGGELFF; v_gene: TRBV4-1; d_gene: TRBD1; j_gene: TRBJ2-2
CDR3aa: CASRPTAGINEQFF; v_gene: TRBV5-1; d_gene: .; j_gene: TRBJ2-1
CDR3aa: CASSSQETQYF; v_gene: TRBV5-4; d_gene: .; j_gene: TRBJ2-5
CDR3aa: CAWREEKSLTDTQYF; v_gene: TRBV30; d_gene: .; j_gene: TRBJ2-3
CDR3aa: CASSLTGNTIYF; v_gene: TRBV7-2; d_gene: TRBD1; j_gene: TRBJ1-3
CDR3aa: CASSLGGQGWWVSGYEQYF; v_gene: TRBV5-1; d_gene: TRBD1; j_gene: TRBJ2-7
CDR3aa: CASRGQGAAGYTF; v_gene: TRBV27; d_gene: TRBD1; j_gene: TRBJ1-2
CDR3aa: CASSDLGLGANVLTF; v_gene: TRBV2; d_gene: .; j_gene: TRBJ2-6
CDR3aa: CASSLRSGGAGNTQYF; v_gene: TRBV11-3; d_gene: TRBD2; j_gene: TRBJ2-3
CDR3aa: CASSLGQGNGNTIYF; v_gene: TRBV5-1; d_gene: .; j_gene: TRBJ1-3
CDR3aa: CASGLGQAQPQHF; v_gene: TRBV12-5; d_gene: .; j_gene: TRBJ1-5
CDR3aa: CASSPSPASQPQHF; v_gene: TRBV18; d_gene: .; j_gene: TRBJ1-5
CDR3aa: CASSQLTSGANTGELFF; v_gene: TRBV5-1; d_gene: TRBD2; j_gene: TRBJ2-2
CDR3aa: CATRLTGLRTEAFF; v_gene: TRBV24-1; d_gene: TRBD1; j_gene: TRBJ1-1
CDR3aa: CASSHTGGGNEKLFF; v_gene: TRBV3-1/TRBV3-2; d_gene: .; j_gene: TRBJ1-4
CDR3aa: CASSLGGTGAIYGYTF; v_gene: TRBV5-1; d_gene: TRBD1; j_gene: TRBJ1-2
CDR3aa: CASSPPLLATSYNEQFF; v_gene: TRBV5-1; d_gene: TRBD2; j_gene: TRBJ2-1
CDR3aa: CASSLIARYNQPQHF; v_gene: TRBV28; d_gene: .; j_gene: TRBJ1-5
CDR3aa: CASSLVAGGYSGNTIYF; v_gene: TRBV5-1; d_gene: TRBD1; j_gene: TRBJ1-3
CDR3aa: CASSQKTGRKNIQYF; v_gene: TRBV3-1/TRBV3-2; d_gene: TRBD1; j_gene: TRBJ2-4
CDR3aa: CASSQGTGGITEAFF; v_gene: TRBV3-1/TRBV3-2; d_gene: TRBD1; j_gene: TRBJ1-1
CDR3aa: CASRASDRSGNTIYF; v_gene: TRBV6-5; d_gene: .; j_gene: TRBJ1-3
CDR3aa: CASSRWGQGAYNSPLHF; v_gene: TRBV19; d_gene: TRBD1; j_gene: TRBJ1-6
CDR3aa: CAISDMTVNQPQHF; v_gene: TRBV10-3; d_gene: .; j_gene: TRBJ1-5
CDR3aa: CASGSGRANGELFF; v_gene: TRBV4-1; d_gene: TRBD2; j_gene: TRBJ2-2
CDR3aa: CASRTPSTDTQYF; v_gene: TRBV19; d_gene: .; j_gene: TRBJ2-3
CDR3aa: CASSQTSGRSDTQYF; v_gene: TRBV3-1/TRBV3-2; d_gene: TRBD2; j_gene: TRBJ2-3
CDR3aa: CASSPEVLGGLQAFF; v_gene: TRBV11-2; d_gene: .; j_gene: TRBJ1-1
CDR3aa: CASSAEGYSNQPQHF; v_gene: TRBV2; d_gene: .; j_gene: TRBJ1-5
CDR3aa: CASSLGAGKAFF; v_gene: TRBV5-6; d_gene: .; j_gene: TRBJ1-1
CDR3aa: CASSSWPANTGELFF; v_gene: TRBV5-1; d_gene: .; j_gene: TRBJ2-2
CDR3aa: CASSLGAHGGAGANVLTF; v_gene: TRBV7-9; d_gene: .; j_gene: TRBJ2-6
CDR3aa: CASSVTGTSGYNEQFF; v_gene: TRBV19; d_gene: TRBD2; j_gene: TRBJ2-1
CDR3aa: CASSDPGEQFF; v_gene: TRBV6-2/TRBV6-3; d_gene: .; j_gene: TRBJ2-1
CDR3aa: CSVSSGRTYEQYF; v_gene: TRBV29-1; d_gene: TRBD2; j_gene: TRBJ2-7